This TCR beta chain is from a study of early T cells in non-severe SARS-CoV-2 infection. Study background: Whole-blood bulk RNA, unsorted, was sequenced, and chains were unpaired.

The sample holds many counts of this clonotype. TCRdb reanalysed the 5' RACE reads using MiXCR and keeps one entry per CDR3 protein. The sample lists 97,000 or so distinct CDR3 sequences, under 15% occurring once. Deletions cut 6 bases from V and 5 bases from J, with 11 bases between. The CDR3 consists of 12 residues. From germline, CDR1 is ENHRY and CDR2 SYGVKD. The sequenced sample consisted of whole blood. This chain uses TRBV10-3 with TRBJ2-7; TRBD1 might be the D (6 bases). The TCR originated in an adult who was a healthcare worker with PCR-confirmed SARS-CoV-2 infection or an uninfected control (not recorded which). CDR3 DNA: TGTGCCATCAGCCGGACAGAGGACGAGCAGTACTTC. This translates into CAISRTEDEQYF.